This T cell receptor (beta chain) was obtained from a study of T cells after yellow fever vaccination. Study details: In the case of low-cell-number fractions, SMART-Seq v4 Ultra Low Input was used for preparation.

V gave up 1 base and J gave up 3 bases, with 7 bases separating them. The CDR3 has 13 amino acids. The table lists this clonotype with many counts. Its antigen is currently unknown. Notes on the study in general: The study re-detected most primary-vaccination clones after the booster (approximately 96% CD4, roughly 91% CD8).

5'RACE template switching generated TCR cDNA, adding a universal primer site and UMIs. TCRdb ran MiXCR on the 5' RACE reads and lists one entry per CDR3 protein. Of around 63,000 distinct CDR3 sequences listed, 6.5% to 9% are singletons. The rearrangement links TRBV12-3 or TRBV12-4 to TRBJ2-7; the D gene is possibly TRBD1 (5 bases). The sequence was obtained from a man aged 30 to 39 who received the YFV17D yellow fever vaccine. The specimen was CD8+ T cells sorted from PBMCs, collected 15 days after the yellow fever booster vaccination. The CDR3 loop is CASSLEGFYEQYF. CDR3 in DNA: TGTGCCAGCAGTTTAGAGGGGTTCTACGAGCAGTACTTC.